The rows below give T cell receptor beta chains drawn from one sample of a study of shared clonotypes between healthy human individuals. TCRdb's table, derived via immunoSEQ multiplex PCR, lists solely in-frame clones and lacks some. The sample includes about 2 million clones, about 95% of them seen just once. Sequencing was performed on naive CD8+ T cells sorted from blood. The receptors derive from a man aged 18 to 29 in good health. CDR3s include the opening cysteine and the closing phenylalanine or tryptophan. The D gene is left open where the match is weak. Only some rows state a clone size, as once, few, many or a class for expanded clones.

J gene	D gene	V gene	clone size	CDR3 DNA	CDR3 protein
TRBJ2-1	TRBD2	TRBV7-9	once	TGTGCCAGCTCTAGCGGGCCCCTAGTAGAGCAGTTCTTC	CASSSGPLVEQFF
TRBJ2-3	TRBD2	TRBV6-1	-	TGTGCCAGCAGTGAAGCGCAAGTACTAGCGGGAGTAGATACGCAGTATTTT	CASSEAQVLAGVDTQYF
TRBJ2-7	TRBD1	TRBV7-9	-	TGTGCCAGCAGTATCGGGACAGGGGGTTCCAGCTCCTACGAGCAGTACTTC	CASSIGTGGSSSYEQYF
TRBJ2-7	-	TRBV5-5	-	TGTGCCAGCAGCTTGTCCTTGGGAACCCCCACCTACGAGCAGTACTTC	CASSLSLGTPTYEQYF
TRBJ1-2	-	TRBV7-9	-	TGTGCCAGCAGCCCCTTACGCTATGGCTACACCTTC	CASSPLRYGYTF
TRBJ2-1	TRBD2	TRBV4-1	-	TGCGCCACCACCCACGGACTAGCGGGAGGTGGGAGTCAGTTCTTC	CATTHGLAGGGSQFF
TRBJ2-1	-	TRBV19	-	TGTGCCAGTCGAGCTTACAATGAGCAGTTCTTC	CASRAYNEQFF
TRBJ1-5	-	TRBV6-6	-	TGTGCCAGCAGTCCGGGACATTCTCAGCCCCAGCACTTT	CASSPGHSQPQHF
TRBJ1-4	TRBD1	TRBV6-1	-	TGTGCCACACGCGGGACAGGGATTGGTAATGAAAAACTGTTTTTT	CATRGTGIGNEKLFF
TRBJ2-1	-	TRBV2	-	TGTGCCAGCAGTGGGGGCTTACAGGGATTTTACAATGAGCAGTTCTTC	CASSGGLQGFYNEQFF